The clone carrying this T cell receptor (beta chain) showed up just a few times. Its antigen remains unidentified. V gave up 0 bases and J gave up 8 bases, with 13 bases separating them. Per germline, CDR1 MNHEY and CDR2 SVGAGI. CDR3 length: 15 residues. This PCR relied on a set of 60 Vbeta primers and 13 Jbeta primers. Sequenced by immunoSEQ multiplex PCR; TCRdb stores in-frame clones only, minus some. The table lists some 150,000 clones, around 78% of them singletons, with roughly 2.8% in the top ten. The record originates from a study of cytomegalovirus exposure and HLA in healthy donors. Study results and caveats: TCR beta chain V- and J-gene trimming was linked, in a later analysis, to a missense variant in DCLRE1C.

The chain recombines TRBV6-5 with TRBJ1-4; no definite D call. Sequencing used PBMCs. The TCR originated in a male donor in good health and CMV-seronegative. The CDR3 reads CASSYSWRVDEKLFF. CDR3 nucleotides: TGTGCCAGCAGTTACTCGTGGAGGGTGGACGAAAAACTGTTTTTT.